This T cell receptor (beta chain) was found in a study of technical replicates of blood from a handful of donors. Some clones are missing from TCRdb's copy, which holds only in-frame ones; the method was immunoSEQ multiplex PCR. The sample lists about 57,000 clones; around 87% were seen once. V was shortened by 1 base and J by 3 bases, with 16 bases between the two germline ends. In germline, CDR1 is SGHVS, CDR2 FNYEAQ. The CDR3 totals 17 residues. Material: PBMCs. This TCR was sampled from a human donor in good health. Some clones in this sample may be carry-over from other donors' samples. The chain links TRBV7-6 to TRBJ2-1; perhaps TRBD2 as D (6 bases). CDR3 sequence reads: CASSLVPAGGVYNEQFF. The CDR3, as DNA: TGTGCCAGCAGCTTAGTCCCAGCGGGTGGTGTCTACAATGAGCAGTTCTTC.